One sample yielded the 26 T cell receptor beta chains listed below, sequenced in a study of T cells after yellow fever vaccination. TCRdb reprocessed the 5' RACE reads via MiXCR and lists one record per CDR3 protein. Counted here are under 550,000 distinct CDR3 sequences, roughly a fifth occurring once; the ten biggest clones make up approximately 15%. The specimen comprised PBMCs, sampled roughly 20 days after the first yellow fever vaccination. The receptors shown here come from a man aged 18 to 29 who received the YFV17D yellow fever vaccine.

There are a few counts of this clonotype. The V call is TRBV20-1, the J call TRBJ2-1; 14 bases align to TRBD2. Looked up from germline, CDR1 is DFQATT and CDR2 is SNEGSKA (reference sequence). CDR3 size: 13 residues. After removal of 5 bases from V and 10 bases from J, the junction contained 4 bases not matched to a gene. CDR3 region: CSAPRLAGGEQFF. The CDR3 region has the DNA TGCAGTGCTCCCCGACTAGCGGGGGGGGAGCAGTTCTTC.

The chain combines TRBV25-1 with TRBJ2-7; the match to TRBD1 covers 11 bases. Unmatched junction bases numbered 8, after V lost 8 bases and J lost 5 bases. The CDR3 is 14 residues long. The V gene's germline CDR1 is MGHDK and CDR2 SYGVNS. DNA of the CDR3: TGTGCCAGCGGGGGGACAGGGGGTTACAACGAGCAGTACTTC. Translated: CASGGTGGYNEQYF.

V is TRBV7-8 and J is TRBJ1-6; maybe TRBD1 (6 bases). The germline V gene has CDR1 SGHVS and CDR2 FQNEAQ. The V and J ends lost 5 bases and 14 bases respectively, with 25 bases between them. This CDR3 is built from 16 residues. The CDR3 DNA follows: TGTGCCAGCAGCCCCGGGGGGGGCACCGGAGGGTTGACCCTCCACTTT. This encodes CASSPGGGTGGLTLHF.

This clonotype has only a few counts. The CDR3 here is CASRDTPPTGLGETQYF. CDR3 DNA: TGTGCCAGCAGGGATACCCCCCCGACAGGCCTGGGTGAGACCCAGTACTTC. The J gene is TRBJ2-5, the V gene TRBV6-1; D might be TRBD1 (6 bases). Germline V gene sequence: CDR1 MNHNS, CDR2 SASEGT. The V and J ends lost 6 bases and 5 bases respectively, with 25 bases between them. This CDR3 is built from 17 residues.

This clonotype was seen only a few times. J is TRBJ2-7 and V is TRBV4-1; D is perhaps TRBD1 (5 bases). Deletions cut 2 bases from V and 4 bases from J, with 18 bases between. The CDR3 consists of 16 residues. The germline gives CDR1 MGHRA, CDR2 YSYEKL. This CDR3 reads CASSQWGRKKTYEQYF. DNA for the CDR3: TGCGCCAGCAGCCAATGGGGCAGAAAGAAGACTTACGAGCAGTACTTC.

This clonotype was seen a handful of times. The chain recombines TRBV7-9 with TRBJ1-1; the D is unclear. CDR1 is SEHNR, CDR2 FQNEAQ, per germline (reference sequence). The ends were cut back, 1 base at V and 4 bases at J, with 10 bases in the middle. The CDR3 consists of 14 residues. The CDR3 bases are TGTGCCAGCAGCTTAGGGTTTGAAGGCACTGAAGCTTTCTTT. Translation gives CASSLGFEGTEAFF.

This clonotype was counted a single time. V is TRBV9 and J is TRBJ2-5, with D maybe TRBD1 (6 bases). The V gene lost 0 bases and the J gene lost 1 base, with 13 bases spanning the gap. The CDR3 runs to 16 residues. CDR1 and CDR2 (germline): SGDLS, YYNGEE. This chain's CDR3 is CASSVAGDKIQETQYF. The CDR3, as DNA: TGTGCCAGCAGCGTAGCCGGGGACAAGATCCAAGAGACCCAGTACTTC.

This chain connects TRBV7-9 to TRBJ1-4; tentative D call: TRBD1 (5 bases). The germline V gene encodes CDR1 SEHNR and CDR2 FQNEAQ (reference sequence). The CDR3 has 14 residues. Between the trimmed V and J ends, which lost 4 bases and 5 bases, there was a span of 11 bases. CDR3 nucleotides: TGTGCCAGCAGCTCGACAGCAATGAATGAAAAACTGTTTTTT. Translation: CASSSTAMNEKLFF.

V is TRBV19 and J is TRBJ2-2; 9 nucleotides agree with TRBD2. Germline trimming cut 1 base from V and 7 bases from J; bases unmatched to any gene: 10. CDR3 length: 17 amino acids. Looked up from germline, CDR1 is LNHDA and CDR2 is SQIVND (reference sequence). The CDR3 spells CASSIGQSGGLIGELFF. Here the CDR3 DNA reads TGTGCCAGTAGTATAGGGCAGAGCGGGGGGCTTATCGGGGAGCTGTTTTTT.

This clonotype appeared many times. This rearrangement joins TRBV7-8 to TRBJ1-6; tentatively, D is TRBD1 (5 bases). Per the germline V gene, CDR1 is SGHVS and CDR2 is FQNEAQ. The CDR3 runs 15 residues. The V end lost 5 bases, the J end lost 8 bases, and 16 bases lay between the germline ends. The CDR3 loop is CASSSWRGYDSPLHF. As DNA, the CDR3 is TGTGCCAGCAGCAGCTGGCGGGGCTACGATTCACCCCTCCACTTT.

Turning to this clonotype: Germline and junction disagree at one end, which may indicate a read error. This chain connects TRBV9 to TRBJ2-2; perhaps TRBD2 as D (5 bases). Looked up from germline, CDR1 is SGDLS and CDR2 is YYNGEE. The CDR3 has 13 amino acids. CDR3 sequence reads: CASSVEYTGEMFF. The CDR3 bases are TGTGCCAGCAGCGTAGAATATACCGGGGAGATGTTTTTT. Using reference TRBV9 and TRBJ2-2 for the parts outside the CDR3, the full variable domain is DSGVTQTPKHLITATGQRVTLRCSPRSGDLSVYWYQQSLDQGLQFLIQYYNGEERAKGNILERFSAQQFPDLHSELNLSSLELGDSALYFCASSVEYTGEMFFGEGSRLTVL.

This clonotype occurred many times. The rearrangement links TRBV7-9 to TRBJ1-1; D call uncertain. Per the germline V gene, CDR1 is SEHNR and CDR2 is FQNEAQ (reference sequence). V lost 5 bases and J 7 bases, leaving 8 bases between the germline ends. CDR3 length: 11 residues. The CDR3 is CASSRGSEAFF. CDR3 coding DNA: TGTGCCAGCAGCCGGGGAAGTGAAGCTTTCTTT.

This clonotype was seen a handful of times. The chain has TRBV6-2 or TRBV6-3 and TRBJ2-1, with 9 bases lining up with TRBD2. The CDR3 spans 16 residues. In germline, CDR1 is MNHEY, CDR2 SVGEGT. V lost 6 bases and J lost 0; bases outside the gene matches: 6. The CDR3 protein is CASSRTSAISYNEQFF. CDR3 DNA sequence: TGTGCCAGCAGCAGGACTAGCGCTATCTCCTACAATGAGCAGTTCTTC.

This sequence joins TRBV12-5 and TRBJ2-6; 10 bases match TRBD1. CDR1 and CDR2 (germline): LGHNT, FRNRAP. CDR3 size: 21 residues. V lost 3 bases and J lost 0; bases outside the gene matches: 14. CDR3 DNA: TGTGCTAGTGGTTTCCTCGTCCCGGGACAGGGGATGAGCTCTGGGGCCAACGTCCTGACTTTC. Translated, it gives CASGFLVPGQGMSSGANVLTF.

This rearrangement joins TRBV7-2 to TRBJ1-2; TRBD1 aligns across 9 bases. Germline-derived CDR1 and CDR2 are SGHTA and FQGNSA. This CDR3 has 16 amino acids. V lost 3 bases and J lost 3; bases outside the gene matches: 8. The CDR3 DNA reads TGTGCCAGCAGCTTTCGGTCCCGGACAGGGGACTATGGCTACACCTTC. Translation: CASSFRSRTGDYGYTF.

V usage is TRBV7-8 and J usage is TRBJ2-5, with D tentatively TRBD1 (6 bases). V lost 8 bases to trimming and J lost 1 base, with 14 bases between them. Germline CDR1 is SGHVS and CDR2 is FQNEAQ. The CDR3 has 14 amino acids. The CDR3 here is CASAIQGTQETQYF. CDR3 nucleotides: TGTGCCAGCGCGATACAGGGTACCCAAGAGACCCAGTACTTC.

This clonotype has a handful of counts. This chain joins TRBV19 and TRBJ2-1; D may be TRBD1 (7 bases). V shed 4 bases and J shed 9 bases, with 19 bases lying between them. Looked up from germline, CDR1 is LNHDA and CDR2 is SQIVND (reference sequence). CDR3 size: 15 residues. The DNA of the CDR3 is TGTGCCAGTAGTACCGGGACAGATTGGCGGGGTGAGCAGTTCTTC. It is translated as CASSTGTDWRGEQFF.

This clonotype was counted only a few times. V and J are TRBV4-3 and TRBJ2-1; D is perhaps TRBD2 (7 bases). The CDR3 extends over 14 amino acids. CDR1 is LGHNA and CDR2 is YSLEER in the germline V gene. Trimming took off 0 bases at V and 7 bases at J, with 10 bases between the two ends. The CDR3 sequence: CASSQEEGGNEQFF. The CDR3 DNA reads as TGCGCCAGCAGCCAAGAAGAGGGGGGGAATGAGCAGTTCTTC.

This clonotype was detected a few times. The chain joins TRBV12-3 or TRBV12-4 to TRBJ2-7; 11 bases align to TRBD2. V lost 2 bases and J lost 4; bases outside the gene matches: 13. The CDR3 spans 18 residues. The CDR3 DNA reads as TGTGCCAGCAGTTTATATGGGACTAGCGGACCTCATGGGTACGAGCAGTACTTC. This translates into CASSLYGTSGPHGYEQYF.

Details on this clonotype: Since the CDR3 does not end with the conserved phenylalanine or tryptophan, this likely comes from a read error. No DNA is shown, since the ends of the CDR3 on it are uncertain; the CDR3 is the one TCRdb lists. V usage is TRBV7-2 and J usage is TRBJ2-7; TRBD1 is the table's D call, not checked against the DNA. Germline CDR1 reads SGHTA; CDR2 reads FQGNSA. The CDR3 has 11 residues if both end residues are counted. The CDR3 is CASSFRFLESR.

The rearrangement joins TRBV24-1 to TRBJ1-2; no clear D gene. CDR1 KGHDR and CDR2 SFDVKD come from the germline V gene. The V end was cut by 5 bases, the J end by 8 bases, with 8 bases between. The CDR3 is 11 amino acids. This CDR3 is CATSGERGYTF. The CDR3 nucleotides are TGTGCCACCAGTGGCGAGAGGGGCTACACCTTC.

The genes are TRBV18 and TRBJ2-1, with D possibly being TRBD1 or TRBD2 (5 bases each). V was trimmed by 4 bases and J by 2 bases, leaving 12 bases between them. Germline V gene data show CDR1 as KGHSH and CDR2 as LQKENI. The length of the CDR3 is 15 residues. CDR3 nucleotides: TGTGCCAGCTCACAAGCCGGGACCACCTACAATGAGCAGTTCTTC. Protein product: CASSQAGTTYNEQFF.

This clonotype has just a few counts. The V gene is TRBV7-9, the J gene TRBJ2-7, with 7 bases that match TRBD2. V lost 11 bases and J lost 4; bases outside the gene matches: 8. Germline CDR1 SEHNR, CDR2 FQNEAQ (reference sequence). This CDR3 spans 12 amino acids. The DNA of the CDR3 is TGTGCCCTAGGGGAGGGCTGGTACGAGCAGTACGTC. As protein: CALGEGWYEQYV.

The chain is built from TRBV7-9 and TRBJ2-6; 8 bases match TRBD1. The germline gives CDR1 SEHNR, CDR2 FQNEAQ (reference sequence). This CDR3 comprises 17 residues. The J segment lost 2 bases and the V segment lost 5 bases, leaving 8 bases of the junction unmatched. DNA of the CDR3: TGTGCCAGCAGCCCCGGACAGGGTTCGGCTGGGGCCAACGTCCTGACTTTC. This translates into CASSPGQGSAGANVLTF.

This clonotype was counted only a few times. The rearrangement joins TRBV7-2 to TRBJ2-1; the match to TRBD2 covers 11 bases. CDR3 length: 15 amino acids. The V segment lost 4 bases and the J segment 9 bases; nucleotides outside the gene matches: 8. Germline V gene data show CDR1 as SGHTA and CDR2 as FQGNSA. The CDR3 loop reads CASSSSLAGGREQFF. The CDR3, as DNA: TGTGCCAGCAGCTCCAGTCTAGCGGGGGGCCGTGAGCAGTTCTTC.

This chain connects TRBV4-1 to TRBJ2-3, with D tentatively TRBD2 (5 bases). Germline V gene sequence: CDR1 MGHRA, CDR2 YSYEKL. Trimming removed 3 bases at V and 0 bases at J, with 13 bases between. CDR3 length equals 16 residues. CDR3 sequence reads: CASSHKGGSSTDTQYF. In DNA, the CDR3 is TGCGCCAGCAGCCATAAAGGAGGTTCTAGCACAGATACGCAGTATTTT.